What follows is one T cell receptor (beta chain) and its context. The CDR3 consists of 15 residues. V was pared by 4 bases and J by 2 bases, with 5 bases of the junction left unmatched. The V gene's germline CDR1 is SGHDT and CDR2 YYEEEE. Participants were aged about 18 to 95 years, lived in around 22 US areas, and enrolled virtually. Participant-reported clinical history was the basis for cohort assignment. Source study methods: Estimation of nucleated cell counts was performed using reference gene primer amplification. This table comes from immunoSEQ multiplex PCR, and its TCRdb copy is limited to in-frame clones, with some not included. V and J calls and clone size are those listed in that table; D and trimming were worked out from the DNA. The sample yields 200,000 or so clones, roughly 87% seen once. These data come from a study of blood T cell repertoires in COVID-19. Study as a whole: Whether acute or convalescent, the COVID-19 samples came from the United States, Italy and Spain.

The sample taken for sequencing was PBMCs or T cells enriched from blood (not recorded which). This receptor was taken from a man aged 25-40 years who had recovered from COVID-19. This sequence joins TRBV5-6 and TRBJ2-2, with 7 bases that match TRBD2. CDR3 in DNA: TGTGCCAGCAGCCTATCGGGACTAAACACCGGGGAGCTGTTTTTT. It translates to CASSLSGLNTGELFF.